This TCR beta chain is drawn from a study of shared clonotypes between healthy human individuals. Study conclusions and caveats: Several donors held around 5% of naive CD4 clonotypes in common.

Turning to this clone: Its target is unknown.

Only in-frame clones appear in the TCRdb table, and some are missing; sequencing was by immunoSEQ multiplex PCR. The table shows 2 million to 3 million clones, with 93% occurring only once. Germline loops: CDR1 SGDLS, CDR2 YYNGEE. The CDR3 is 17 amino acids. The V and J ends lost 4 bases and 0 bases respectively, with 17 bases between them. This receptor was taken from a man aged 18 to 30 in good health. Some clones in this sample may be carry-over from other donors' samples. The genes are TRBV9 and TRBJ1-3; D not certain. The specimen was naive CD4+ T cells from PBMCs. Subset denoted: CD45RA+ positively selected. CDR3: CASSRGAELYSGNTIYF. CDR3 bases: TGTGCCAGCAGCCGAGGCGCCGAGCTGTACTCTGGAAACACCATATATTTT. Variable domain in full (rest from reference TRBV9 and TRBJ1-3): DSGVTQTPKHLITATGQRVTLRCSPRSGDLSVYWYQQSLDQGLQFLIQYYNGEERAKGNILERFSAQQFPDLHSELNLSSLELGDSALYFCASSRGAELYSGNTIYFGEGSWLTVV.